The 17 T cell receptor beta chains reported below all come from one sample, sequenced in a study of cytomegalovirus exposure and HLA in healthy donors. The PCR used 60 Vbeta and 13 Jbeta primers. TCRdb's table, derived via immunoSEQ multiplex PCR, lists solely in-frame clones and lacks some. The table includes about 150,000 clones, approximately 80% detected once. The sample taken for sequencing was PBMCs. Receptors were obtained from a man between 40 and 49 years old in good health and CMV-seronegative.

The chain joins TRBV2 to TRBJ1-6; D might be TRBD1 (6 bases). Germline V gene data show CDR1 as SNHLY and CDR2 as FYNNEI. The CDR3 sequence is 13 residues long. The V end lost 8 bases, the J end lost 6 bases, and 11 bases lay between the germline ends. DNA of the CDR3: TGTGCCAGCCACCTAGGGGGTAATTCACCCCTCCACTTT. Translated, it gives CASHLGGNSPLHF.

Worth noting for this clone: Other DNA sequences in this sample translate to the same CDR3. The chain joins TRBV15 to TRBJ2-5; perhaps TRBD1 as D (5 bases). CDR1 and CDR2 (germline): LNHNV, YYDKDF (reference sequence). CDR3 length: 15 amino acids. The germline V and J ends were trimmed by 0 bases and 1 base, with 9 bases remaining between them. CDR3 bases: TGTGCCACCAGCAGAGATCGACAGACCCAAGAGACCCAGTACTTC. Translated: CATSRDRQTQETQYF.

This clone came up once. The chain joins TRBV7-9 to TRBJ2-1; 7 positions match TRBD1. V was clipped by 5 bases and J by 8 bases; unmatched bases: 9. There are 14 residues in the CDR3. The germline V gene encodes CDR1 SEHNR and CDR2 FQNEAQ (reference sequence). CDR3 amino acids: CASSVRDSWDEQFF. As DNA, the CDR3 is TGTGCCAGCAGCGTCCGGGACAGCTGGGATGAGCAGTTCTTC.

The rearrangement joins TRBV7-9 to TRBJ2-7; D is ambiguous. There are 14 residues in the CDR3. Trimming cost V 1 base and J 4 bases, with 11 bases left between them. Germline V gives CDR1 SEHNR, CDR2 FQNEAQ (reference sequence). CDR3: CASSLVSSGYEQYF. The CDR3 coding sequence is TGTGCCAGCAGCTTAGTCTCGTCCGGGTACGAGCAGTACTTC.

V gene TRBV5-8 combines with J gene TRBJ1-6; D gene ambiguous. Germline assignment: CDR1 SGHTS and CDR2 YDEGEE. V was pared by 1 base and J by 0 bases, with 8 bases between. The length of the CDR3 is 16 residues. Here the CDR3 reads CASSLTESSYNSPLHF. In DNA form, the CDR3 reads TGTGCCAGCAGCTTGACAGAGAGCTCCTATAATTCACCCCTCCACTTT.

This clone has a handful of counts. V and J are TRBV4-1 and TRBJ1-5; 9 nucleotides line up with TRBD1. With V trimmed by 1 base and J by 0 bases, 7 bases remained unmatched. This CDR3 is 18 amino acids long. Germline assignment: CDR1 MGHRA and CDR2 YSYEKL. CDR3 sequence reads: CASSQGFVGQGSNQPQHF. CDR3 DNA sequence: TGCGCCAGCAGCCAAGGATTCGTGGGACAGGGTAGCAATCAGCCCCAGCATTTT.

This chain connects TRBV7-9 to TRBJ2-2; 12 bases match TRBD2. The CDR3 spans 18 residues. The junction had 11 bases not matched to a gene; V was cut back by 5 bases and J by 4 bases. CDR1 and CDR2 (germline): SEHNR, FQNEAQ (reference sequence). CDR3 sequence reads: CASSPGLAGGPGTGELFF. The DNA of the CDR3 is TGTGCCAGCAGCCCAGGGCTAGCGGGAGGGCCTGGCACCGGGGAGCTGTTTTTT.

The chain links TRBV5-1 to TRBJ2-7; TRBD2 aligns across 7 bases. The CDR3 is made up of 16 amino acids. V lost 0 bases and J lost 0; bases outside the gene matches: 6. Germline loops: CDR1 SGHRS, CDR2 YFSETQ. The CDR3 region has the DNA TGCGCCAGCAGCTTGGGACGGACTAGACCCTCCTACGAGCAGTACTTC. Protein: CASSLGRTRPSYEQYF.

This rearrangement joins TRBV4-1 to TRBJ1-3, with D unclear. CDR1 is MGHRA and CDR2 is YSYEKL in the germline V gene. The CDR3 spans 15 residues. The germline V and J ends were trimmed by 1 base and 0 bases, with 7 bases remaining between them. The CDR3 DNA is TGCGCCAGCAGCCAAGTGAGCAACTCTGGAAACACCATATATTTT. Protein: CASSQVSNSGNTIYF.

The chain combines TRBV9 with TRBJ1-1; D not resolved. Germline values: CDR1 SGDLS, CDR2 YYNGEE. This CDR3 has 13 residues. V shed 4 bases and J shed 6 bases, with 13 bases lying between them. CDR3: CASSLAPGAEAFF. The DNA for the CDR3 is TGTGCCAGCAGCCTAGCCCCCGGGGCTGAAGCTTTCTTT.

This chain uses TRBV5-4 with TRBJ2-4; no clear D. Per germline, CDR1 SGHNT and CDR2 YYREEE (reference sequence). The CDR3 covers 12 residues. The V gene lost 2 bases and the J gene lost 4 bases, with 4 bases spanning the gap. Here the CDR3 reads CASSFGKNIQYF. The DNA for the CDR3 is TGTGCCAGCAGCTTCGGGAAAAACATTCAGTACTTC.

This chain links TRBV11-2 with TRBJ2-6, with a weak D call TRBD1 (5 bases). The ends were cut back, 2 bases at V and 2 bases at J, with 7 bases in the middle. Germline V gene lookup returns CDR1 SGHAT and CDR2 FQNNGV. The CDR3 has 15 amino acids. The CDR3 loop reads CASSLQGTGANVLTF. CDR3 in DNA: TGTGCCAGCAGCTTACAGGGCACTGGGGCCAACGTCCTGACTTTC.

This rearrangement joins TRBV18 to TRBJ2-5; 7 positions agree with TRBD2. Trimming removed 3 bases from V and 2 bases from J; junction bases left unmatched: 6. Per germline, CDR1 KGHSH and CDR2 LQKENI. The CDR3 extends over 15 amino acids. The CDR3 sequence: CASSPERGLQETQYF. The DNA for the CDR3 is TGTGCCAGCTCACCGGAGCGGGGCCTACAAGAGACCCAGTACTTC.

This chain joins TRBV28 and TRBJ1-3, with no clear D. V was pared by 6 bases and J by 2 bases, with 11 bases between. This CDR3 comprises 14 residues. Per the germline V gene, CDR1 is MDHEN and CDR2 is SYDVKM. This chain's CDR3 is CASSPAATGNTIYF. DNA of the CDR3: TGTGCCAGCAGCCCTGCGGCGACTGGAAACACCATATATTTT.

The gene calls are TRBV28 and TRBJ2-5, with 13 bases lining up with TRBD2. Looked up from germline, CDR1 is MDHEN and CDR2 is SYDVKM. After removal of 6 bases from V and 0 bases from J, the junction contained 7 bases not matched to a gene. The CDR3 consists of 17 residues. The DNA of the CDR3 is TGTGCCAGCAGCCAAGGACTAGCGGGGGCAAACCAAGAGACCCAGTACTTC. This encodes CASSQGLAGANQETQYF.

The chain links TRBV27 to TRBJ2-7; TRBD2 aligns across 10 bases. V trimming: 5 bases; J trimming: 3 bases; junction bases outside the gene matches: 4. The germline gives CDR1 MNHEY, CDR2 SMNVEV (reference sequence). The CDR3 extends over 14 amino acids. The CDR3 DNA sequence: TGTGCCAGCAGTCTAGCGGGGGCCCTCTACGAGCAGTACTTC. This gives the protein CASSLAGALYEQYF.

The chain has TRBV4-3 and TRBJ2-2; no definite D call. Looked up from germline, CDR1 is LGHNA and CDR2 is YSLEER. The CDR3 spans 16 residues. The V end was cut by 0 bases, the J end by 3 bases, with 11 bases between. The CDR3 spells CASSQDLRRYTGELFF. As DNA, the CDR3 is TGCGCCAGCAGCCAAGATTTAAGGCGGTACACCGGGGAGCTGTTTTTT.